Listed below are T cell receptor beta chains from one sample, sequenced in a study of T cells after posttransplantation cyclophosphamide. TCRdb's table, derived via immunoSEQ multiplex PCR, lists solely in-frame clones and lacks some. The sample lists about 16,000 clones, 85% to 95% occurring once. Sequenced input: naive CD4+ T cells sorted from blood. These receptors all come from a woman aged 45-60 years in good health and a related stem cell transplant donor. Each CDR3 is given without its conserved first and last residue. Size is stated for part of the rows, as once, few or many counts, or as a class when the clone is expanded.

clone size: -
V gene: TRBV5-1
J gene: TRBJ2-4
CDR3 protein: ASSLPGLAGANIQY

clone size: -
V gene: TRBV28
J gene: TRBJ1-4
CDR3 protein: ASSFGALEKLF

clone size: -
V gene: TRBV18
J gene: TRBJ2-6
CDR3 protein: ASSPTRGSGANVLT

clone size: once
V gene: TRBV6-6
J gene: TRBJ2-4
CDR3 protein: ASSYNDMTKNIQY

clone size: few
V gene: TRBV10-3
J gene: TRBJ1-3
CDR3 protein: AIRPQGRGNTIY

clone size: -
V gene: TRBV11-2
J gene: TRBJ2-1
CDR3 protein: ASSSLAGVYNEQF

clone size: -
V gene: TRBV19
J gene: TRBJ2-7
CDR3 protein: ASSIQGITYEQY

clone size: -
V gene: TRBV7-8
J gene: TRBJ2-7
CDR3 protein: ASSLMGLRGDYEQY

clone size: -
V gene: TRBV7-9
J gene: TRBJ2-5
CDR3 protein: ASSPPPGGRFGFKETQY

clone size: -
V gene: TRBV7-2
J gene: TRBJ1-2
CDR3 protein: ASSLGAGAAYGYT

clone size: -
V gene: TRBV29-1
J gene: TRBJ1-1
CDR3 protein: SVESRNTEAF

clone size: -
V gene: TRBV7-2
J gene: TRBJ2-2
CDR3 protein: ASSLAAGGPPGELF

clone size: -
V gene: TRBV19
J gene: TRBJ1-1
CDR3 protein: ASSMRDRGPEAF